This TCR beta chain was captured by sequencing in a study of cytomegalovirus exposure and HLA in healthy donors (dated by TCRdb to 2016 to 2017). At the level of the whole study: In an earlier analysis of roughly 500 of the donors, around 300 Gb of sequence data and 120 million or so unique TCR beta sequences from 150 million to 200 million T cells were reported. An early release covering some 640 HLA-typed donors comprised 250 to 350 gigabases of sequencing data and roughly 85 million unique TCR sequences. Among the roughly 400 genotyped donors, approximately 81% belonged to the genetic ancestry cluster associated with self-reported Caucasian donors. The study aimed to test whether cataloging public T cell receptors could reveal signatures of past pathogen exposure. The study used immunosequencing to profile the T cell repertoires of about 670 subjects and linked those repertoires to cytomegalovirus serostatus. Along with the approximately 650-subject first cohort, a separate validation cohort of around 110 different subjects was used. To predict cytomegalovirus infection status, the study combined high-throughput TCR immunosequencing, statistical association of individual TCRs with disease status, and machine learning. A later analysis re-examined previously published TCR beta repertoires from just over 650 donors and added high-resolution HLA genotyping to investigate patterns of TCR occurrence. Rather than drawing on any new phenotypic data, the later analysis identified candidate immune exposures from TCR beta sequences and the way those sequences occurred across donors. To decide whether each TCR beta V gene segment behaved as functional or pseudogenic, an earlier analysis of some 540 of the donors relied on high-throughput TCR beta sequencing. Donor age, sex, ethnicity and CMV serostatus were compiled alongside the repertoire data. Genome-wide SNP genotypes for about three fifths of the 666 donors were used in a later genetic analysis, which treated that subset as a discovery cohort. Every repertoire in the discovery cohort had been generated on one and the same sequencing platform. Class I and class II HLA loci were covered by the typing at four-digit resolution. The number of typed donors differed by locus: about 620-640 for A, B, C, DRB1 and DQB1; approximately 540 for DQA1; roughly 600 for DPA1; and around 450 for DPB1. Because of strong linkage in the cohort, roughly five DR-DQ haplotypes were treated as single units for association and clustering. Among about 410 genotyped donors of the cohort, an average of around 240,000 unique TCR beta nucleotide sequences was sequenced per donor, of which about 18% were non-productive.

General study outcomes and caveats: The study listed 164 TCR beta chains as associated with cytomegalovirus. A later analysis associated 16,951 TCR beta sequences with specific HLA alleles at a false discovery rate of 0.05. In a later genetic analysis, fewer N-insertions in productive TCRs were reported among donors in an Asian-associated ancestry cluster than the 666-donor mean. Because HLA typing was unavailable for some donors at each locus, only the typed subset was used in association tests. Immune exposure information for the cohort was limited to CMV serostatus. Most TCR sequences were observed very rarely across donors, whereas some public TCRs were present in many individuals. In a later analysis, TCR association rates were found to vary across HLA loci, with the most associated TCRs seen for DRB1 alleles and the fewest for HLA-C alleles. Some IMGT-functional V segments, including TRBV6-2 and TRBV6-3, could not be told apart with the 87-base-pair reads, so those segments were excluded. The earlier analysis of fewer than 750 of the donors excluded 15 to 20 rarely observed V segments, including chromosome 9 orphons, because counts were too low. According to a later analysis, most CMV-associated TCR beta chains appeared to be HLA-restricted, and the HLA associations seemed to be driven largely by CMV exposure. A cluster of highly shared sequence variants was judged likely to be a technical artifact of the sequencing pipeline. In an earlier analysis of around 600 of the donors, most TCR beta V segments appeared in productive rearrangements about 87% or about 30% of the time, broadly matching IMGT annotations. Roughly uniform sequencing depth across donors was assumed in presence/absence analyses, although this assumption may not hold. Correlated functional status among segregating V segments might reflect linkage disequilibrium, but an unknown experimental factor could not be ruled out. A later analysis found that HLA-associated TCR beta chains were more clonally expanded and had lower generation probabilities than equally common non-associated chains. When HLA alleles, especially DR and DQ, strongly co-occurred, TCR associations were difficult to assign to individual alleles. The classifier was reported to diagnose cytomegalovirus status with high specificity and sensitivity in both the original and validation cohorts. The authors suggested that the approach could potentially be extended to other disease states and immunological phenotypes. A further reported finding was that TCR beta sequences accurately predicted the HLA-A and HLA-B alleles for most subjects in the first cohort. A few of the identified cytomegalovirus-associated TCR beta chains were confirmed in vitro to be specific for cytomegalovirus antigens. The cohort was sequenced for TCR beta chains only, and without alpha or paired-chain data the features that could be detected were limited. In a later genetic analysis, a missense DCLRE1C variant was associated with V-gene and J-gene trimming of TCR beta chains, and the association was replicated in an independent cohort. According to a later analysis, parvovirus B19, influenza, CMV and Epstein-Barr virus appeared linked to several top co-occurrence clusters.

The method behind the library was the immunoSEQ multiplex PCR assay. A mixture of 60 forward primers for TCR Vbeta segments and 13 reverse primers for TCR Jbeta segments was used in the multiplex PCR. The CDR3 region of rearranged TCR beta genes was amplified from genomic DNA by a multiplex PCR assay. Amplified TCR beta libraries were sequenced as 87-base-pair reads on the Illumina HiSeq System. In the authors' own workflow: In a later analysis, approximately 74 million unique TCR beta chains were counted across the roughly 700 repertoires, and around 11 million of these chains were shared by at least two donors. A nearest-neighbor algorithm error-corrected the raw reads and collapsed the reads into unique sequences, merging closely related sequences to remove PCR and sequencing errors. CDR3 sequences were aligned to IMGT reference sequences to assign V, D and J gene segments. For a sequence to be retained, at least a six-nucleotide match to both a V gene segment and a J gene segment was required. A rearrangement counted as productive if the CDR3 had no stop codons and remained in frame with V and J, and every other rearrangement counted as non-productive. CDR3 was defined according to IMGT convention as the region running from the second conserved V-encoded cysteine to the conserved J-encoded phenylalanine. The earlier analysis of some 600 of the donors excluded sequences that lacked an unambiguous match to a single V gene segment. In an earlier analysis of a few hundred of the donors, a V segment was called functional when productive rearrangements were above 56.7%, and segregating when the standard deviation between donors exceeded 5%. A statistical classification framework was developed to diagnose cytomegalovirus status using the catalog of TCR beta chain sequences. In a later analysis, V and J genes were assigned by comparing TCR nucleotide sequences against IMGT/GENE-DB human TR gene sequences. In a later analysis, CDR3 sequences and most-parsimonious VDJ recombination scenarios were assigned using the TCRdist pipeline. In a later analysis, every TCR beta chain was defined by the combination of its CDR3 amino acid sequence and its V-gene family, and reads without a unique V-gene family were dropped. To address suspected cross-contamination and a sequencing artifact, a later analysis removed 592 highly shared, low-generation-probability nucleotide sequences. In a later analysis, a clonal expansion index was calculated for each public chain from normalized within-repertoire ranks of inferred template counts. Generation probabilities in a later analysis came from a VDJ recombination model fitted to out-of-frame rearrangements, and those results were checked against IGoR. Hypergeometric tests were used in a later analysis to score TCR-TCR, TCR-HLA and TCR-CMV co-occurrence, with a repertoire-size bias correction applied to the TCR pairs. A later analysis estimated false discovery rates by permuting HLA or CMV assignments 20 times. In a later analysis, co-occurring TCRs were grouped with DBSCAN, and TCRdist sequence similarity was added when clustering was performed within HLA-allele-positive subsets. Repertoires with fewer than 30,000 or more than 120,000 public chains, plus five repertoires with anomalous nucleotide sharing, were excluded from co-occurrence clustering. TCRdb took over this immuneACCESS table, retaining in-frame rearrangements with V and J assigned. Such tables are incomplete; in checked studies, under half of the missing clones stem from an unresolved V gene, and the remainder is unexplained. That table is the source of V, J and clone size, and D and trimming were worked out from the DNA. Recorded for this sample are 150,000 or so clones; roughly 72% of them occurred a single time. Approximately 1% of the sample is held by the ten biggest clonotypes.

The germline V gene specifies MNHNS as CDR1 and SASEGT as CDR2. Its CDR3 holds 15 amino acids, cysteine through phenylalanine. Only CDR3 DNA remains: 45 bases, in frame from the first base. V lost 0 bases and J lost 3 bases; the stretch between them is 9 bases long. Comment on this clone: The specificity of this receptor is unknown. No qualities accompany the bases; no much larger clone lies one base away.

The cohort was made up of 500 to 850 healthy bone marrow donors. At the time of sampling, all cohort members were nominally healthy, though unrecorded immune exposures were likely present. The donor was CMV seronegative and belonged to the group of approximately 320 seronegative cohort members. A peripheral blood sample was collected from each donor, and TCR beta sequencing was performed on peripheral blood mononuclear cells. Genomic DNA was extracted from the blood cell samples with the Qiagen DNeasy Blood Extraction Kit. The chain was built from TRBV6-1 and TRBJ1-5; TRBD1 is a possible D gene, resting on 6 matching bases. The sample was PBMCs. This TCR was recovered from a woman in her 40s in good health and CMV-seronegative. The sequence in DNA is TGTGCCAGCAGTGAAGCATCAGGGGTCAATCAGCCCCAGCATTTT. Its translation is CASSEASGVNQPQHF.